These 10 T cell receptor beta chains originate from one sample sequenced in a study of cytomegalovirus exposure and HLA in healthy donors (dated by TCRdb to about 2017). Receptors were amplified or captured by the immunoSEQ multiplex PCR assay. A mixture of 60 forward primers for TCR Vbeta segments and 13 reverse primers for TCR Jbeta segments was used in the multiplex PCR. TCRdb holds this immuneACCESS table with in-frame rearrangements only. Some clones are missing; in checked studies, unresolved V genes explain under half, and the rest has no known cause. The sample data list 170,000 or so clones, and around 83% of these were observed just once. Roughly 1.6% of the sample lies in the top ten. Material for sequencing was PBMCs. The receptors here all came from a man in his forties or fifties in good health and CMV-seronegative.

V gene TRBV28 combines with J gene TRBJ1-5; D is possibly TRBD1 (5 bases). Trimming left V 6 bases short and J 5 bases short, with 17 bases between. The CDR3 is 15 amino acids. Germline CDR1 reads MDHEN; CDR2 reads SYDVKM. DNA for the CDR3: TGTGCCAGCAGGGGATCCAGGGTATGGGATCAGCCCCAGCATTTT. The encoded protein is CASRGSRVWDQPQHF.

V and J are TRBV4-3 and TRBJ2-4, with 7 bases lining up with TRBD2. This CDR3 spans 15 amino acids. CDR1 and CDR2 (germline): LGHNA, YSLEER. The J segment lost 6 bases and the V segment lost 0 bases, leaving 5 bases of the junction unmatched. The CDR3 loop is CASSQDGRGGNIQYF. CDR3 in DNA: TGCGCCAGCAGCCAAGATGGGAGGGGAGGAAACATTCAGTACTTC.

This chain connects TRBV5-1 to TRBJ2-5; tentative D call: TRBD2 (6 bases). The CDR3 has 13 residues. The V gene lost 4 bases and the J gene lost 2 bases, with 9 bases spanning the gap. Germline values: CDR1 SGHRS, CDR2 YFSETQ. The CDR3 is CASSGDLQETQYF. The CDR3 DNA follows: TGCGCCAGCAGCGGGGACTTGCAAGAGACCCAGTACTTC.

The chain combines TRBV19 with TRBJ1-5, with 7 bases aligning to TRBD1. This CDR3 has 16 amino acids. Looked up from germline, CDR1 is LNHDA and CDR2 is SQIVND (reference sequence). V dropped 7 bases and J dropped 3; count of bases not matched to a gene: 12. The CDR3 region is CASTALTGANNQPQHF. DNA for the CDR3: TGTGCCAGTACTGCGCTTACAGGGGCAAACAATCAGCCCCAGCATTTT. Full variable domain (outside the CDR3, taken from reference TRBV19 and TRBJ1-5): DGGITQSPKYLFRKEGQNVTLSCEQNLNHDAMYWYRQDPGQGLRLIYYSQIVNDFQKGDIAEGYSVSREKKESFPLTVTSAQKNPTAFYLCASTALTGANNQPQHFGDGTRLSIL.

The chain carries TRBV7-9 and TRBJ1-4, with a weak D call TRBD1 (6 bases). The CDR3 is made up of 15 amino acids. Trimming stripped 6 bases from V and 0 bases from J, with 11 bases between. In germline, CDR1 is SEHNR, CDR2 FQNEAQ (reference sequence). The CDR3 protein is CASSRQASTNEKLFF. CDR3 nucleotide sequence: TGTGCCAGCAGTAGACAGGCCTCAACTAATGAAAAACTGTTTTTT.

V gene TRBV27 combines with J gene TRBJ2-5; a possible D gene is TRBD2 (5 bases). V was clipped by 7 bases and J by 5 bases, with 20 bases between them. CDR1 MNHEY and CDR2 SMNVEV come from the germline V gene (reference sequence). This CDR3 comprises 15 residues. The CDR3 spells CASTALRGVVETQYF. Here the CDR3 DNA reads TGTGCCAGCACCGCCCTACGGGGTGTTGTGGAGACCCAGTACTTC.

The V gene is TRBV7-6, the J gene TRBJ2-1; D may be TRBD1 (6 bases). The CDR3 has 15 residues. Germline assignment: CDR1 SGHVS and CDR2 FNYEAQ. V was pared by 1 base and J by 9 bases, with 16 bases between. The CDR3 DNA follows: TGTGCCAGCAGCTTAGGGGTCCACAGGGTTAGTGAGCAGTTCTTC. Translation: CASSLGVHRVSEQFF. The full variable domain, its missing parts supplied by reference TRBV7-6 and TRBJ2-1, is GAGVSQSPRYKVTKRGQDVALRCDPISGHVSLYWYRQALGQGPEFLTYFNYEAQQDKSGLPNDRFSAERPEGSISTLTIQRTEQRDSAMYRCASSLGVHRVSEQFFGPGTRLTVL.

The chain carries TRBV4-3 and TRBJ1-5, with a weak D call TRBD1 (6 bases). V lost 8 bases and J lost 2, with 16 bases in between. The length of the CDR3 is 15 residues. Germline V CDR1 and CDR2: LGHNA, YSLEER. The CDR3 region is CASGLQSGGNQPQHF. For the CDR3, the DNA is TGCGCCAGCGGCCTTCAATCAGGGGGCAATCAGCCCCAGCATTTT.

The rearrangement joins TRBV18 to TRBJ2-1, with 10 bases lining up with TRBD1. CDR1 is KGHSH, CDR2 LQKENI, per germline. Losses at the gene ends were 5 bases for V and 3 bases for J; bases not matched to a gene: 4. This CDR3 has 15 residues. The CDR3 region is CASSTDRGLYNEQFF. The DNA for the CDR3 is TGTGCCAGCTCAACTGACAGGGGGCTCTACAATGAGCAGTTCTTC. The complete variable domain, with remaining parts taken from reference TRBV18 and TRBJ2-1, reads NAGVMQNPRHLVRRRGQEARLRCSPMKGHSHVYWYRQLPEEGLKFMVYLQKENIIDESGMPKERFSAEFPKEGPSILRIQQVVRGDSAAYFCASSTDRGLYNEQFFGPGTRLTVL.

The genes are TRBV5-4 and TRBJ2-4; possibly TRBD1 for D (5 bases). V was trimmed by 4 bases and J by 0 bases, leaving 11 bases between them. The CDR3 sequence is 15 residues long. Germline CDR1 is SGHNT and CDR2 is YYREEE (reference sequence). CDR3 nucleotides: TGTGCCAGCAGCCCTGACAGTCTAGCCAAAAACATTCAGTACTTC. It translates to CASSPDSLAKNIQYF.